This TCR beta chain was identified during a study of T cells in Graves' hyperthyroidism and ophthalmopathy. General study findings and limits: Patients with ophthalmopathy were separated from those with stable hyperthyroidism by a 13 V-J model. A median about 6.2 months before onset, the model predicted ophthalmopathy.

As concerns this clonotype: Antigen specificity is unknown.

The CDR3 sequence is 12 residues long. The ends were cut back, 8 bases at V and 2 bases at J, with 10 bases in the middle. Germline assignment: CDR1 SQVTM and CDR2 ANQGSEA. Amplified TCR beta CDR3 regions derived from RNA transcripts. A first-round RT-PCR of the TCR CDR3 used the HTBI primer set. TCRdb reprocessed the multiplex PCR reads with MiXCR, giving one entry per CDR3 protein. The sample holds about 760,000 distinct CDR3 sequences; over 35% are singletons and the top ten take approximately 31%. Exclusion of a patient resulted from uncontrolled infection, other autoimmune disease, pregnancy or lactation.

The rearrangement links TRBV29-1 to TRBJ1-5, with D possibly being TRBD1 (5 bases). This TCR was recovered from a woman aged 40 to 50 with Graves' hyperthyroidism. Specimen: blood. The CDR3 sequence is CSLVGGNQPQHF. CDR3 in DNA: TGCAGCTTAGTGGGGGGCAATCAGCCCCAGCATTTT.